The subject of this entry is one TCR beta chain. Its antigen is undetermined. For every TCR library, around 3,700 ng of total RNA was used. TCRdb re-analyzed the 5' RACE reads; it lists each CDR3 protein once, without DNA. The sample table includes 400,000 to 500,000 distinct CDR3 sequences. The data belong to a study of monozygotic twins with inflammatory bowel disease. The study's findings and limits: Added variability in patient repertoires may stem from differing immunosuppressive treatments.

Collection of an approximately 2.6 ml blood sample took place per donor. Source material: blood. The sequence came from a human donor with ulcerative colitis or Crohn's disease, or a healthy co-twin of an affected twin (not recorded which).

CDR3 in amino acids: CASSPLAYGTDTQYF. The chain joins TRBV7-9 to TRBJ2-3; TCRdb indicates TRBD2, and absent DNA this call remains unverified. Germline assignment: CDR1 SEHNR and CDR2 FQNEAQ (reference sequence). The CDR3 extends over 15 amino acids.